The T cell receptor (beta chain) under discussion was sequenced for a study of blood T cell repertoires in COVID-19. Clones were sequenced by immunoSEQ multiplex PCR, and TCRdb holds only the in-frame ones, with some missing. The table lists roughly 180,000 clones, around 79% of them singletons. The CDR3 is 16 amino acids. CDR1 and CDR2 (germline): LNHDA, SQIVND (reference sequence). Trimming at V came to 5 bases and at J to 2 bases, leaving 7 bases not matched to a gene. The chain couples TRBV19 to TRBJ2-3; 10 nucleotides line up with TRBD2. Sequencing was carried out using peripheral blood. This receptor was identified in a woman in her sixties or seventies with COVID-19, enrolled during active disease. The CDR3 sequence: CASSPRSGGLTDTQYF. The DNA of the CDR3 is TGTGCCAGTAGTCCCCGTAGCGGGGGGCTCACAGATACGCAGTATTTT.